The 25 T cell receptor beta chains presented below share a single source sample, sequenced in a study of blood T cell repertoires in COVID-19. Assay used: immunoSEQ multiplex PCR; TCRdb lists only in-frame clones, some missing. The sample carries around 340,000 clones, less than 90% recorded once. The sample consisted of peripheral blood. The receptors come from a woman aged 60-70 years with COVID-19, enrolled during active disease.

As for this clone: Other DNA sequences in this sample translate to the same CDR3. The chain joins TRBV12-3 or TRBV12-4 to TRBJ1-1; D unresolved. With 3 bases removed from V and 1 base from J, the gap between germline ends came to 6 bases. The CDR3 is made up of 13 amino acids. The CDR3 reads CASSLVRNTEAFF. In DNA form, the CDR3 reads TGTGCCAGCAGTTTGGTGAGGAACACTGAAGCTTTCTTT.

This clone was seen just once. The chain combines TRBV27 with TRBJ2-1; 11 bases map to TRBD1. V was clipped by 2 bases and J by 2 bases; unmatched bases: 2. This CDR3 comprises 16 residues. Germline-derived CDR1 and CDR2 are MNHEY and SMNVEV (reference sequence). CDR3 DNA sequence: TGTGCCAGCAGTTTACGGGGACAGGGGGCCTACAATGAGCAGTTCTTC. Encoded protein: CASSLRGQGAYNEQFF.

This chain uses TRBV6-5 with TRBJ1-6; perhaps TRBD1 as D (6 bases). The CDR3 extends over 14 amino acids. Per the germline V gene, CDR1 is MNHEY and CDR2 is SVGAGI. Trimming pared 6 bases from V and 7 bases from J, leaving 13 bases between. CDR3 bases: TGTGCCAGCAGAACCGGGACAACGAATTCACCCCTCCACTTT. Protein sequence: CASRTGTTNSPLHF.

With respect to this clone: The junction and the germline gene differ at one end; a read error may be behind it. In nucleotides, the CDR3 is TGTGCCAGCAGTTCTGACAGACGGGTGACTTTC. It is translated as CASSSDRRVTF. The V gene is TRBV2, the J gene TRBJ2-7; D possibly corresponds to TRBD1 (5 bases). The length of the CDR3 is 11 residues. Per the germline V gene, CDR1 is SNHLY and CDR2 is FYNNEI. Full variable domain (rest looked up from reference TRBV2 and TRBJ2-7): EPEVTQTPSHQVTQMGQEVILRCVPISNHLYFYWYRQILGQKVEFLVSFYNNEISEKSEIFDDQFSVERPDGSNFTLKIRSTKLEDSAMYFCASSSDRRVTFGPGTRLTVT.

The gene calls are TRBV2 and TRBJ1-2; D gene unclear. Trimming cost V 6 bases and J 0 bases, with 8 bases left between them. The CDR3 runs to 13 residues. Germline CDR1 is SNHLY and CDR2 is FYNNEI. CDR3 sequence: CASRISANYGYTF. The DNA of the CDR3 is TGTGCCAGCAGGATAAGCGCTAACTATGGCTACACCTTC.

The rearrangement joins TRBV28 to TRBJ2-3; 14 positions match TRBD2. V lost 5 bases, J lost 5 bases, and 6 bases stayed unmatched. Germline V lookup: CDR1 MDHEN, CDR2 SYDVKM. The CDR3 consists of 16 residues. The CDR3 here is CASSTPGTSGGDTQYF. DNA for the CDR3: TGTGCCAGCAGTACGCCCGGGACTAGCGGGGGAGATACGCAGTATTTT.

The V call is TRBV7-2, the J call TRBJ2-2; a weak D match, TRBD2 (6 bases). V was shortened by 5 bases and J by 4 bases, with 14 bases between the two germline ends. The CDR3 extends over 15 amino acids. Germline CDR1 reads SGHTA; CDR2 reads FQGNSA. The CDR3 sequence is CASSRSGLTTGELFF. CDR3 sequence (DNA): TGTGCCAGCAGCCGTTCGGGACTGACCACCGGGGAGCTGTTTTTT.

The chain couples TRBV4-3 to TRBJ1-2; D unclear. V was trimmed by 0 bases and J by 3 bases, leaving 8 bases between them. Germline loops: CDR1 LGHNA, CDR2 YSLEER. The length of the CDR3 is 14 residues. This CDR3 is CASSQDSRDYGYTF. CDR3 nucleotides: TGCGCCAGCAGCCAAGATTCCCGAGACTATGGCTACACCTTC.

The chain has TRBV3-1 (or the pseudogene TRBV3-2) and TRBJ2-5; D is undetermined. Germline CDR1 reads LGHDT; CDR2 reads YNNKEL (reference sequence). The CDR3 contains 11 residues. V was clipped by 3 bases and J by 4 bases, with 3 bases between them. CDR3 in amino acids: CASSHGETQYF. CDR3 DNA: TGTGCCAGCAGCCACGGAGAGACCCAGTACTTC.

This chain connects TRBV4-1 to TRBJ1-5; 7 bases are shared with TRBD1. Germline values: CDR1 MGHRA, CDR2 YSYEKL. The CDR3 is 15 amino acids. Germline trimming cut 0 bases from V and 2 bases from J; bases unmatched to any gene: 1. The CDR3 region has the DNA TGCGCCAGCAGCCAAGACGACAGGGGCAATCAGCCCCAGCATTTT. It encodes CASSQDDRGNQPQHF.

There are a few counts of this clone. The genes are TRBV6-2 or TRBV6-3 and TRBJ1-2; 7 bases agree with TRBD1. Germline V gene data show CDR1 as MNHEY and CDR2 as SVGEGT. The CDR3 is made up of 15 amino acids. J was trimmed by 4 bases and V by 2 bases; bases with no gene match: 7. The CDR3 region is CASSYPGQVGYGYTF. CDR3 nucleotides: TGTGCCAGCAGTTACCCAGGACAGGTTGGCTATGGCTACACCTTC.

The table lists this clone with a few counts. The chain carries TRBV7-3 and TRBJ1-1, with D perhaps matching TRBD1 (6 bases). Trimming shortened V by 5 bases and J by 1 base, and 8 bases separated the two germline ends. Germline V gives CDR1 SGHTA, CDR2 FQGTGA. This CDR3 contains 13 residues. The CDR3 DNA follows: TGTGCCAGCAGCATACAGGGGAACACTGAAGCTTTCTTT. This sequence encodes CASSIQGNTEAFF.

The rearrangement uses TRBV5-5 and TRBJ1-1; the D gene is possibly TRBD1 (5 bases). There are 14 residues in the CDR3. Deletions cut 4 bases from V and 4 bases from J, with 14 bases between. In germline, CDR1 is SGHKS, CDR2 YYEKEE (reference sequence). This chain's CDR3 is CASSLQGFGTEAFF. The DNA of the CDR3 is TGTGCCAGCAGCCTGCAGGGTTTCGGCACTGAAGCTTTCTTT. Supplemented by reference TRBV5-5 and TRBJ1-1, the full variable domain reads DAGVTQSPTHLIKTRGQQVTLRCSPISGHKSVSWYQQVLGQGPQFIFQYYEKEERGRGNFPDRFSARQFPNYSSELNVNALLLGDSALYLCASSLQGFGTEAFFGQGTRLTVV.

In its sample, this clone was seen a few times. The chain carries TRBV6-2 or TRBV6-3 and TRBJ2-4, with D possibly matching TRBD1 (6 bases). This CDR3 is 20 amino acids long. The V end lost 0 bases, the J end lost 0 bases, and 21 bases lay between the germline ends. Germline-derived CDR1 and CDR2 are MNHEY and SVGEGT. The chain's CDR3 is CASSYSVLQGGIKAKNIQYF. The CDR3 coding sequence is TGTGCCAGCAGTTACTCAGTTTTACAGGGTGGGATAAAAGCCAAAAACATTCAGTACTTC.

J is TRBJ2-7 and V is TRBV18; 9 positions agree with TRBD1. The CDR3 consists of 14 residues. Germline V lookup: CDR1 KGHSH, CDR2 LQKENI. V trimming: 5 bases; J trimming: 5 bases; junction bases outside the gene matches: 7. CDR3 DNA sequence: TGTGCCAGCTCATTTCGGGGACAGGGTAACGAGCAGTACTTC. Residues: CASSFRGQGNEQYF.

CDR3 sequence: CASTTPVNEKLFF. Written as DNA, the CDR3 is TGTGCCAGCACCACTCCCGTCAATGAAAAACTGTTTTTT. This sequence joins TRBV7-8 and TRBJ1-4, with D uncertain. The V end was cut by 7 bases, the J end by 5 bases, with 11 bases between. There are 13 residues in the CDR3. Germline-derived CDR1 and CDR2 are SGHVS and FQNEAQ.

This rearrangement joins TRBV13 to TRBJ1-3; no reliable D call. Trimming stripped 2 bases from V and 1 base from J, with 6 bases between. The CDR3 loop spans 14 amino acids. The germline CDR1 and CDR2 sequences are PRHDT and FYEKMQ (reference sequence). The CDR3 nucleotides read TGTGCCAGCAGCTTACGTACTTCTGGAAACACCATATATTTT. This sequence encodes CASSLRTSGNTIYF.

The CDR3 is CASSHSEQNQPQHF. The CDR3 region has the DNA TGTGCCAGTAGCCATTCGGAGCAGAATCAGCCCCAGCATTTT. The chain couples TRBV19 to TRBJ1-5; D is unresolved. Trimming left V 6 bases short and J 4 bases short, with 13 bases between. CDR1 LNHDA and CDR2 SQIVND come from the germline V gene (reference sequence). This CDR3 has 14 residues.

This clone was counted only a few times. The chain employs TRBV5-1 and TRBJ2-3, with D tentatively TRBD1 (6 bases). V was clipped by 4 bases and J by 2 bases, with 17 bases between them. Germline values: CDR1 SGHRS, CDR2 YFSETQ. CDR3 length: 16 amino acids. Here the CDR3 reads CASSSRTASFTDTQYF. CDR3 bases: TGCGCCAGCAGCAGTCGGACAGCGTCCTTCACAGATACGCAGTATTTT.

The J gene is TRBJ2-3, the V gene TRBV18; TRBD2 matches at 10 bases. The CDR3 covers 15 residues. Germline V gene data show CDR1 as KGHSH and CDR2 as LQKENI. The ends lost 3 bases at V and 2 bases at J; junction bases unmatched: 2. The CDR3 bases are TGTGCCAGCTCACCTAGCGGGGGGCTCACAGATACGCAGTATTTT. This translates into CASSPSGGLTDTQYF.

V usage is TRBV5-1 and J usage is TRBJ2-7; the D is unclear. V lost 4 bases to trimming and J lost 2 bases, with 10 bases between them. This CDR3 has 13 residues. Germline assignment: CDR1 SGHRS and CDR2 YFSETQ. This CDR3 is CASSTAEAYEQYF. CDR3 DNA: TGCGCCAGCAGCACCGCAGAAGCCTACGAGCAGTACTTC.

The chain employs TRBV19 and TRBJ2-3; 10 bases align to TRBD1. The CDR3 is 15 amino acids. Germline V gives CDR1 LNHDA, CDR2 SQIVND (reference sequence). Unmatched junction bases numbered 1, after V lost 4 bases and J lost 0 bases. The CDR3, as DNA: TGTGCCAGTAGTAAGGGACAGGGGAGCACAGATACGCAGTATTTT. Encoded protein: CASSKGQGSTDTQYF.

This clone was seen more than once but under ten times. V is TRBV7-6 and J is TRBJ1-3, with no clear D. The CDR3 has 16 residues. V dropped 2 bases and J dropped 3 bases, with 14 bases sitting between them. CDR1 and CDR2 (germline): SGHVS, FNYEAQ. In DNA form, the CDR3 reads TGTGCCAGCAGCTTAAATGCGGGCGCGGGTGGAAACACCATATATTTT. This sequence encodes CASSLNAGAGGNTIYF.

The CDR3 sequence: CASSGGSENSPLHF. The DNA of the CDR3 is TGTGCCAGCAGCGGAGGAAGTGAAAATTCACCCCTCCACTTT. The genes are TRBV7-6 and TRBJ1-6; D is uncertain. The CDR3 runs to 14 residues. Trimming took off 5 bases at V and 7 bases at J, with 12 bases between the two ends. Looked up from germline, CDR1 is SGHVS and CDR2 is FNYEAQ.

In DNA, the CDR3 is TGTGCCAGCAGCACTTCAGGGGGCCTGGGGGATGTCACCGGGGAGCTGTTTTTT. Residues: CASSTSGGLGDVTGELFF. The V gene is TRBV9, the J gene TRBJ2-2; 8 nucleotides align to TRBD1. Germline CDR1 SGDLS, CDR2 YYNGEE. The CDR3 covers 18 residues. V trimming: 4 bases; J trimming: 4 bases; junction bases outside the gene matches: 15. Using reference TRBV9 and TRBJ2-2 for the parts outside the CDR3, the full variable domain is DSGVTQTPKHLITATGQRVTLRCSPRSGDLSVYWYQQSLDQGLQFLIQYYNGEERAKGNILERFSAQQFPDLHSELNLSSLELGDSALYFCASSTSGGLGDVTGELFFGEGSRLTVL.